A single sample gave rise to the 13 T cell receptor beta chains below, sequenced in a study of OX40 agonist ivuxolimab in advanced cancers. Receptor amplification or capture employed the immunoSEQ multiplex PCR assay. The source is immuneACCESS, and TCRdb retained only in-frame sequences with V and J called. Part of the clones is not carried over; for the studies checked, unresolved V genes explain less than half of this, and the remainder is unexplained. The sample table lists 40,000 or so clones, about 85% of them with a count of one. 4% to 6% of the sample is taken by the ten largest. The sample was CD4+ or CD8+ T cells sorted from blood, taken in a trial of the OX40 agonist ivuxolimab. The receptors were gathered from an adult with an advanced solid tumor such as melanoma, head and neck, liver or kidney cancer.

The V call is TRBV2, the J call TRBJ1-2, with D unclear. Germline CDR1 is SNHLY and CDR2 is FYNNEI. V lost 4 bases to trimming and J lost 8 bases, with 17 bases between them. This CDR3 comprises 14 residues. CDR3 bases: TGTGCCAGCAGTGTCCGAGGCAGTGGAGACGGCTACACCTTC. Residues: CASSVRGSGDGYTF.

The gene calls are TRBV6-6 and TRBJ1-6; a weak D match, TRBD1 (5 bases). V lost 8 bases and J lost 5, with 19 bases in between. The V gene's germline CDR1 is MNHNY and CDR2 SVGAGI (reference sequence). The CDR3 totals 16 residues. CDR3 sequence: CASGPGAGGDNSPLHF. CDR3 in DNA: TGTGCCAGCGGACCCGGGGCTGGGGGGGATAATTCACCCCTCCACTTT.

In regard to this clone: This same CDR3 is encoded by further DNA sequences in the sample. The chain couples TRBV27 to TRBJ1-1; a weak D match, TRBD1 (6 bases). The length of the CDR3 is 13 residues. Trimming cost V 4 bases and J 2 bases, with 8 bases left between them. Per germline, CDR1 MNHEY and CDR2 SMNVEV (reference sequence). The CDR3 DNA follows: TGTGCCAGCAGTTACAGGGTCAACACTGAAGCTTTCTTT. Its translation: CASSYRVNTEAFF.

The chain recombines TRBV5-4 with TRBJ2-1; maybe TRBD2 (5 bases). Deletions cut 4 bases from V and 0 bases from J, with 17 bases between. CDR1 is SGHNT, CDR2 YYREEE, per germline (reference sequence). This CDR3 is built from 17 residues. The CDR3 is CASSRDWKTSSYNEQFF. The CDR3 DNA follows: TGTGCCAGCAGCCGGGATTGGAAAACGAGCTCCTACAATGAGCAGTTCTTC.

The V call is TRBV29-1, the J call TRBJ2-1, with 7 bases that match TRBD1. The CDR3 length is 14 residues. V was clipped by 5 bases and J by 4 bases; unmatched bases: 8. CDR1 is SQVTM and CDR2 is ANQGSEA in the germline V gene. DNA for the CDR3: TGCAGCGTTACCTTGACAGGGAAGTACAATGAGCAGTTCTTC. Encoded protein: CSVTLTGKYNEQFF.

The gene calls are TRBV9 and TRBJ1-1; 7 bases match TRBD1. Per the germline V gene, CDR1 is SGDLS and CDR2 is YYNGEE. CDR3 length equals 16 residues. Trimming removed 4 bases from V and 0 bases from J; junction bases left unmatched: 9. The CDR3 loop reads CASSQGQSNLNTEAFF. The CDR3 coding sequence is TGTGCCAGCAGCCAGGGACAGTCAAACTTGAACACTGAAGCTTTCTTT.

A few counts support this clone. The chain carries TRBV28 and TRBJ1-2; possibly TRBD1 for D (5 bases). The CDR3 is 12 amino acids. Germline V lookup: CDR1 MDHEN, CDR2 SYDVKM. V dropped 2 bases and J dropped 4 bases, with 5 bases sitting between them. CDR3 region: CASSLGGYGYTF. Here the CDR3 DNA reads TGTGCCAGCAGTTTAGGGGGCTATGGCTACACCTTC.

The chain carries TRBV30 and TRBJ1-3, with D hard to call. Germline CDR1 GTSNPN, CDR2 SVGIG (reference sequence). The CDR3 has 14 residues. Deletions cut 3 bases from V and 0 bases from J, with 9 bases between. CDR3 in amino acids: CAWRHRTSGNTIYF. The CDR3 DNA reads as TGTGCCTGGAGGCATCGTACCTCTGGAAACACCATATATTTT.

The chain combines TRBV30 with TRBJ1-2; 9 nucleotides line up with TRBD1. CDR1 and CDR2 from the germline V gene are GTSNPN and SVGIG (reference sequence). The V and J ends lost 5 bases and 6 bases, in that order; junction bases with no gene match: 13. CDR3 length equals 15 residues. Here the CDR3 DNA reads TGTGCCTGGCATCCTCCGGGACAGGGTCGGCATGGCTACACCTTC. It specifies CAWHPPGQGRHGYTF.

This rearrangement joins TRBV9 to TRBJ2-1; D uncertain. CDR1 is SGDLS and CDR2 is YYNGEE in the germline V gene. Between the trimmed V and J ends, which lost 7 bases and 6 bases, there was a span of 8 bases. The CDR3 runs to 11 residues. Here the CDR3 reads CASGTSNEQFF. The CDR3 DNA reads TGTGCCAGCGGTACTTCCAATGAGCAGTTCTTC.

The chain recombines TRBV28 with TRBJ2-3; TRBD1 aligns across 9 bases. The V segment lost 2 bases and the J segment 1 base; nucleotides outside the gene matches: 4. The CDR3 is 16 amino acids. The germline V gene has CDR1 MDHEN and CDR2 SYDVKM. CDR3 region: CASSLVGQGRTDTQYF. In DNA, the CDR3 is TGTGCCAGCAGTTTAGTGGGACAGGGCCGCACAGATACGCAGTATTTT. Full variable domain (outside the CDR3, taken from reference TRBV28 and TRBJ2-3): DVKVTQSSRYLVKRTGEKVFLECVQDMDHENMFWYRQDPGLGLRLIYFSYDVKMKEKGDIPEGYSVSREKKERFSLILESASTNQTSMYLCASSLVGQGRTDTQYFGPGTRLTVL.

The rearrangement links TRBV2 to TRBJ2-7; D is ambiguous. CDR1 and CDR2 from the germline V gene are SNHLY and FYNNEI. The CDR3 is 15 residues long. Trimming cost V 1 base and J 2 bases, with 12 bases left between them. This CDR3 reads CASSEDRWTTYEQYF. The DNA of the CDR3 is TGTGCCAGCAGTGAAGATAGATGGACGACCTACGAGCAGTACTTC.

Regarding this clone: The same CDR3 can be traced to other DNA sequences in this sample. The rearrangement uses TRBV30 and TRBJ2-3; D might be TRBD1 (7 bases). V lost 4 bases and J 6 bases, leaving 17 bases between the germline ends. The germline V gene has CDR1 GTSNPN and CDR2 SVGIG (reference sequence). CDR3 size: 14 residues. The CDR3 DNA reads TGTGCCTGGAAATGGGGCAGGGGGAGGGATACGCAGTATTTT. It is translated as CAWKWGRGRDTQYF.